These T cell receptor beta chains were read from a single sample in a study of cytomegalovirus exposure and HLA in healthy donors. This table comes from immunoSEQ multiplex PCR, and its TCRdb copy is limited to in-frame clones, with some not included. The sample yields about 340,000 clones, around 86% seen once. The sample comprised PBMCs. The receptors shown here come from a woman aged 18-30 years in good health and CMV-seronegative. Both conserved end residues are part of each CDR3. D genes are given only for firm matches. Where a row states a size, it is once, few, many or the class of an expanded clone; other rows omit it.

cdr3_length: 16; j_call: TRBJ2-2; clone_size: -; v_call: TRBV9; d_call: -; cdr3_nt: TGTGCCAGCAGCGTAGACATAAACGCGAACACCGGGGAGCTGTTTTTT; cdr3_aa: CASSVDINANTGELFF
cdr3_length: 16; j_call: TRBJ2-2; clone_size: -; v_call: TRBV16; d_call: TRBD1; cdr3_nt: TGTGCCAGCAGCCTCCGTGGACAGGGCAACACCGGGGAGCTGTTTTTT; cdr3_aa: CASSLRGQGNTGELFF
cdr3_length: 16; j_call: TRBJ1-2; clone_size: -; v_call: TRBV9; d_call: -; cdr3_nt: TGTGCCAGCAGCGCACGTCTAGAGGTTCTAGGCTATGGCTACACCTTC; cdr3_aa: CASSARLEVLGYGYTF
cdr3_length: 15; j_call: TRBJ1-1; clone_size: once; v_call: TRBV18; d_call: TRBD1; cdr3_nt: TGTGCCAGCTCATTAGACAGGGAGGTCGTCACTGAAGCTTTCTTT; cdr3_aa: CASSLDREVVTEAFF
cdr3_length: 14; j_call: TRBJ1-2; clone_size: -; v_call: TRBV15; d_call: TRBD1; cdr3_nt: TGTGCCACCAGCATAGGACAGGGGGACTATGGCTACACCTTC; cdr3_aa: CATSIGQGDYGYTF
cdr3_length: 14; j_call: TRBJ2-7; clone_size: -; v_call: TRBV5-1; d_call: -; cdr3_nt: TGCGCCAGCAGCTTGGCAGCAGGGGCCTACGAGCAGTACTTC; cdr3_aa: CASSLAAGAYEQYF
cdr3_length: 15; j_call: TRBJ2-1; clone_size: -; v_call: TRBV27; d_call: -; cdr3_nt: TGTGCCAGCAGTTTAGCGGGGAATGGGTGGAATGAGCAGTTCTTC; cdr3_aa: CASSLAGNGWNEQFF
cdr3_length: 16; j_call: TRBJ1-2; clone_size: -; v_call: TRBV6-5; d_call: TRBD1; cdr3_nt: TGTGCCAGCAGTTACACCGCGACAGGGAAGGTCGATGGCTACACCTTC; cdr3_aa: CASSYTATGKVDGYTF
cdr3_length: 14; j_call: TRBJ1-5; clone_size: -; v_call: TRBV27; d_call: -; cdr3_nt: TGTGCCAGCAGTTTCGGCGGGGACCCTCAGCCCCAGCATTTT; cdr3_aa: CASSFGGDPQPQHF
cdr3_length: 16; j_call: TRBJ2-7; clone_size: -; v_call: TRBV11-2; d_call: TRBD2; cdr3_nt: TGTGCCAGCAGCTTAGGTACTGGCGGGAGGGGGAACGAGCAGTACTTC; cdr3_aa: CASSLGTGGRGNEQYF
cdr3_length: 17; j_call: TRBJ2-5; clone_size: -; v_call: TRBV15; d_call: -; cdr3_nt: TGTGCCACCAGCAGAGATCTATCGCTCATGCGCCCAGAGACCCAGTACTTC; cdr3_aa: CATSRDLSLMRPETQYF
cdr3_length: 12; j_call: TRBJ2-7; clone_size: -; v_call: TRBV18; d_call: TRBD1; cdr3_nt: TGTGCCAGCTCACAAGGGGGCCACTCGGGGTACTTC; cdr3_aa: CASSQGGHSGYF
cdr3_length: 16; j_call: TRBJ2-1; clone_size: -; v_call: TRBV4-2; d_call: TRBD2; cdr3_nt: TGTGCCAGCAGCCAAGATTCGCGGGAGAAGTACAATGAGCAGTTCTTC; cdr3_aa: CASSQDSREKYNEQFF
cdr3_length: 15; j_call: TRBJ2-7; clone_size: -; v_call: TRBV5-5; d_call: TRBD2; cdr3_nt: TGTGCCAGCAGCTTGGGGCTAGCGGAGAACTACGAGCAGTACTTC; cdr3_aa: CASSLGLAENYEQYF
cdr3_length: 14; j_call: TRBJ1-1; clone_size: -; v_call: TRBV29-1; d_call: TRBD1; cdr3_nt: TGCAGCGTTGAACCAGCCCATTCGACAGGGACGGCTTTCTTT; cdr3_aa: CSVEPAHSTGTAFF
cdr3_length: 15; j_call: TRBJ2-7; clone_size: -; v_call: TRBV19; d_call: -; cdr3_nt: TGTGCCAGTAGTATTTCGGACACGAGCTCCTACGAGCAGTACTTC; cdr3_aa: CASSISDTSSYEQYF
cdr3_length: 14; j_call: TRBJ2-7; clone_size: -; v_call: TRBV2; d_call: TRBD2; cdr3_nt: TGTGCCACCGCGGGACTAGCGGGGCCCTACGAGCAGTACTTC; cdr3_aa: CATAGLAGPYEQYF
cdr3_length: 15; j_call: TRBJ2-5; clone_size: -; v_call: TRBV5-4; d_call: TRBD2; cdr3_nt: TGTGCCAGCAGCTTGGAGGGCGGGAGTAAAGAGACCCAGTACTTC; cdr3_aa: CASSLEGGSKETQYF
cdr3_length: 11; j_call: TRBJ2-7; clone_size: -; v_call: TRBV7-8; d_call: -; cdr3_nt: TGTGCCAGCAGAGGGGGTTACGAGCAGTACTTC; cdr3_aa: CASRGGYEQYF
cdr3_length: 13; j_call: TRBJ1-2; clone_size: once; v_call: TRBV30; d_call: -; cdr3_nt: TGTGCCTGGAGTGTGGGGGGGGCGAATGGCTACACCTTC; cdr3_aa: CAWSVGGANGYTF
cdr3_length: 14; j_call: TRBJ2-1; clone_size: -; v_call: TRBV7-3; d_call: TRBD1; cdr3_nt: TGTGCCAGCAGCCCCAGGGGGACCTACAATGAGCAGTTCTTC; cdr3_aa: CASSPRGTYNEQFF
cdr3_length: 15; j_call: TRBJ2-7; clone_size: -; v_call: TRBV4-1; d_call: -; cdr3_nt: TGCGCCAGCAGCCCGGGCCCCGGACAACTATACGAGCAGTACTTC; cdr3_aa: CASSPGPGQLYEQYF
cdr3_length: 15; j_call: TRBJ1-1; clone_size: few; v_call: TRBV4-3; d_call: -; cdr3_nt: TGCGCCAGCAGCCAAGGGGGGGGTCAGGACTCGAGAGCTTTCTTT; cdr3_aa: CASSQGGGQDSRAFF
cdr3_length: 15; j_call: TRBJ2-3; clone_size: -; v_call: TRBV11-2; d_call: TRBD2; cdr3_nt: TGTGCCAGCAGCTTAGTTCGGACTAGCGGGGGTACGCAGTATTTT; cdr3_aa: CASSLVRTSGGTQYF
cdr3_length: 16; j_call: TRBJ2-2; clone_size: -; v_call: TRBV5-1; d_call: TRBD2; cdr3_nt: TGCGCCAGCAGCTTGATAGCGGGACTAGGCACCGGGGAGCTGTTTTTT; cdr3_aa: CASSLIAGLGTGELFF
cdr3_length: 17; j_call: TRBJ2-7; clone_size: -; v_call: TRBV28; d_call: -; cdr3_nt: TGTGCCAGCAGTATAACAGGGCCTGGTTTCGGCTCCTACGAGCAGTACTTC; cdr3_aa: CASSITGPGFGSYEQYF
cdr3_length: 15; j_call: TRBJ2-7; clone_size: -; v_call: TRBV27; d_call: TRBD1; cdr3_nt: TGTGCCACACAAGAATACAGGGGTCTCTCCTACGAGCAGTACTTC; cdr3_aa: CATQEYRGLSYEQYF
cdr3_length: 13; j_call: TRBJ1-1; clone_size: -; v_call: TRBV9; d_call: -; cdr3_nt: TGTGCCAGCAGCGTAAGGGAGGACACTGAAGCTTTCTTT; cdr3_aa: CASSVREDTEAFF
cdr3_length: 13; j_call: TRBJ2-3; clone_size: -; v_call: TRBV11-3; d_call: -; cdr3_nt: TGTGCCAGCAGTGACACTAGCACAGATACGCAGTATTTT; cdr3_aa: CASSDTSTDTQYF
cdr3_length: 13; j_call: TRBJ1-2; clone_size: -; v_call: TRBV28; d_call: TRBD1; cdr3_nt: TGTGCCAGCAGCCTGGACAGGGACTATGGCTACACCTTC; cdr3_aa: CASSLDRDYGYTF
cdr3_length: 16; j_call: TRBJ2-7; clone_size: -; v_call: TRBV5-1; d_call: TRBD2; cdr3_nt: TGCGCCAGCAGCCTGCGACTAGCGGGAGCATCCCACGAGCAGTACTTC; cdr3_aa: CASSLRLAGASHEQYF
cdr3_length: 17; j_call: TRBJ2-7; clone_size: -; v_call: TRBV27; d_call: -; cdr3_nt: TGTGCCAGCAGTTTATCAGGGCCAGGGGCAGAATCCTACGAGCAGTACTTC; cdr3_aa: CASSLSGPGAESYEQYF
cdr3_length: 13; j_call: TRBJ2-3; clone_size: once; v_call: TRBV25-1; d_call: -; cdr3_nt: TGTGCCAGCAGCGGGAGTCCCACAGATACGCAGTATTTT; cdr3_aa: CASSGSPTDTQYF
cdr3_length: 15; j_call: TRBJ1-1; clone_size: -; v_call: TRBV4-1; d_call: TRBD1; cdr3_nt: TGCGCCAGCAGCCTAATGGGACAGGGGGGCACTGAAGCTTTCTTT; cdr3_aa: CASSLMGQGGTEAFF
cdr3_length: 14; j_call: TRBJ2-5; clone_size: -; v_call: TRBV7-6; d_call: TRBD1; cdr3_nt: TGTGCCAGCAGCAATTCAGGGGGACAAGAGACCCAGTACTTC; cdr3_aa: CASSNSGGQETQYF
cdr3_length: 15; j_call: TRBJ2-3; clone_size: -; v_call: TRBV18; d_call: -; cdr3_nt: TGTGCCAGCTCTCCTATCGGGGACTTCACAGATACGCAGTATTTT; cdr3_aa: CASSPIGDFTDTQYF
cdr3_length: 14; j_call: TRBJ1-5; clone_size: -; v_call: TRBV18; d_call: TRBD1; cdr3_nt: TGTGCCAGCTGGACAGGGGAAGGCAATCAGCCCCAGCATTTT; cdr3_aa: CASWTGEGNQPQHF
cdr3_length: 14; j_call: TRBJ1-1; clone_size: -; v_call: TRBV6-6; d_call: TRBD1; cdr3_nt: TGTGCCAGCAGTGTAACAGGGGCTTTTAACGGAGCTTTCTTT; cdr3_aa: CASSVTGAFNGAFF
cdr3_length: 12; j_call: TRBJ2-2; clone_size: -; v_call: TRBV7-9; d_call: -; cdr3_nt: TGTGCCAGCAGAAGAGGGTCCGGGGAGCTGTTTTTT; cdr3_aa: CASRRGSGELFF
cdr3_length: 12; j_call: TRBJ2-3; clone_size: -; v_call: TRBV28; d_call: -; cdr3_nt: TGTGCCAGCAACGCGCTGACAGATACGCAGTATTTT; cdr3_aa: CASNALTDTQYF
cdr3_length: 14; j_call: TRBJ2-5; clone_size: -; v_call: TRBV11-3; d_call: TRBD1; cdr3_nt: TGTGCCAGCAGCTTACACAGGGGTCAAGAGACCCAGTACTTC; cdr3_aa: CASSLHRGQETQYF
cdr3_length: 13; j_call: TRBJ2-1; clone_size: few; v_call: TRBV18; d_call: TRBD2; cdr3_nt: TGTGCCAGCTCACTGGGAGGGGATAATGAGCAGTTCTTC; cdr3_aa: CASSLGGDNEQFF
cdr3_length: 15; j_call: TRBJ2-1; clone_size: -; v_call: TRBV9; d_call: TRBD2; cdr3_nt: TGTGCCAGCGCTCGGACTAGCGGTTCCTACAATGAGCAGTTCTTC; cdr3_aa: CASARTSGSYNEQFF
cdr3_length: 16; j_call: TRBJ2-1; clone_size: -; v_call: TRBV10-3; d_call: -; cdr3_nt: TGTGCCATCAGTGAGTCGAATGCAGGGATCTACAATGAGCAGTTCTTC; cdr3_aa: CAISESNAGIYNEQFF
cdr3_length: 14; j_call: TRBJ1-2; clone_size: few; v_call: TRBV7-2; d_call: -; cdr3_nt: TGTGCCAGCAGCTTCTATCGGGGGAACTATGGCTACACCTTC; cdr3_aa: CASSFYRGNYGYTF
cdr3_length: 19; j_call: TRBJ2-3; clone_size: -; v_call: TRBV27; d_call: TRBD1; cdr3_nt: TGTGCCAGCAGTCCACCCCATCGACAGGGATATTCTAGCACAGATACGCAGTATTTT; cdr3_aa: CASSPPHRQGYSSTDTQYF
cdr3_length: 16; j_call: TRBJ2-6; clone_size: -; v_call: TRBV27; d_call: -; cdr3_nt: TGTGCCAGCAGTTTCGAACGGAGCTCTGGGGCCAACGTCCTGACTTTC; cdr3_aa: CASSFERSSGANVLTF
cdr3_length: 14; j_call: TRBJ1-2; clone_size: -; v_call: TRBV6-5; d_call: -; cdr3_nt: TGTGCCAGCAGTTATATGGCGGGCCAAGGTGGCTACACCTTC; cdr3_aa: CASSYMAGQGGYTF
cdr3_length: 16; j_call: TRBJ1-5; clone_size: -; v_call: TRBV19; d_call: -; cdr3_nt: TGTGCCAGTAGTATAGAATGGACAGAACGAAATCAGCCCCAGCATTTT; cdr3_aa: CASSIEWTERNQPQHF
cdr3_length: 14; j_call: TRBJ1-4; clone_size: once; v_call: TRBV2; d_call: -; cdr3_nt: TGTGCCAGCAATGGACAGCCAACTAATGAAAAACTGTTTTTT; cdr3_aa: CASNGQPTNEKLFF
cdr3_length: 14; j_call: TRBJ1-5; clone_size: few; v_call: TRBV28; d_call: TRBD1; cdr3_nt: TGTGCCAGCAGTAAGGACAGGGGCAATCAGCCCCAGCATTTT; cdr3_aa: CASSKDRGNQPQHF
cdr3_length: 10; j_call: TRBJ2-7; clone_size: -; v_call: TRBV20-1; d_call: -; cdr3_nt: TGCAGTGCGAGACTAGTCGAGCAGTACTTC; cdr3_aa: CSARLVEQYF
cdr3_length: 15; j_call: TRBJ1-4; clone_size: once; v_call: TRBV4-3; d_call: -; cdr3_nt: TGCGCCAGCAGCCAAGAACTAGGGGGTATCGAAAAACTGTTTTTT; cdr3_aa: CASSQELGGIEKLFF
cdr3_length: 15; j_call: TRBJ2-7; clone_size: -; v_call: TRBV27; d_call: -; cdr3_nt: TGTGCCAGCAGTCCCACCCGGGCGGGGAACTACGAGCAGTACTTC; cdr3_aa: CASSPTRAGNYEQYF
cdr3_length: 16; j_call: TRBJ2-1; clone_size: once; v_call: TRBV5-6; d_call: TRBD2; cdr3_nt: TGTGCCAGCAACCCCCTACTAGCGGGAGACTACAATGAGCAGTTCTTC; cdr3_aa: CASNPLLAGDYNEQFF
cdr3_length: 12; j_call: TRBJ2-1; clone_size: -; v_call: TRBV30; d_call: -; cdr3_nt: TGTGCCTGGAGTAAGGGGGGGAATGAGCAGTTCTTC; cdr3_aa: CAWSKGGNEQFF
cdr3_length: 12; j_call: TRBJ1-5; clone_size: few; v_call: TRBV7-2; d_call: -; cdr3_nt: TGTGCCAGCAGCCGGGGGAATCAGCCCCAGCATTTT; cdr3_aa: CASSRGNQPQHF
cdr3_length: 15; j_call: TRBJ2-3; clone_size: -; v_call: TRBV29-1; d_call: -; cdr3_nt: TGCAGCGTAACAGGGTTGGGACGAACAACAGATACGCAGTATTTT; cdr3_aa: CSVTGLGRTTDTQYF
cdr3_length: 14; j_call: TRBJ2-1; clone_size: once; v_call: TRBV5-6; d_call: TRBD1; cdr3_nt: TGTGCCAGCAGGGAAGGGACAGGTTACAATGAGCAGTTCTTC; cdr3_aa: CASREGTGYNEQFF